This T cell receptor (beta chain) was identified in a study of blood T cell repertoires in COVID-19. Study processing details: Estimation of nucleated cell counts relied on the amplification of reference gene primers. The protocol was immunoSEQ multiplex PCR, while the TCRdb copy is restricted to in-frame clones and leaves out a portion. That table gives V, J and clone size, and the DNA gave D and trimming. The sample lists 120,000 to 150,000 clones, around 80% occurring once. CDR1 is SGHVS, CDR2 FQNEAQ, per germline. V dropped 3 bases and J dropped 8 bases, with 13 bases sitting between them. The CDR3 totals 13 residues.

This clonotype was sampled from a human donor in a cohort sampled during active COVID-19. The chain combines TRBV7-8 with TRBJ1-2, with D hard to call. The sample consisted of peripheral blood. CDR3 loop: CASSLGPQYGYTF. In nucleotides, the CDR3 is TGTGCCAGCAGCTTGGGCCCCCAATACGGCTACACCTTC.